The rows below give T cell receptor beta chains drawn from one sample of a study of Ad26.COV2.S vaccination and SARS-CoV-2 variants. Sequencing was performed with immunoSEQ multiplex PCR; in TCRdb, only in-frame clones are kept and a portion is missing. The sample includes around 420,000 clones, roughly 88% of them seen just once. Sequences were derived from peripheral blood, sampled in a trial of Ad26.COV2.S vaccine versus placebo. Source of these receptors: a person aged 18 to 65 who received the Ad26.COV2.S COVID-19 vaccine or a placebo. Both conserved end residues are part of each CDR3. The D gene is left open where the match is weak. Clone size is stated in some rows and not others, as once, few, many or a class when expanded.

CASSLAPPTREETQYF,TGTGCCAGCAGCTTAGCGCCCCCAACTAGGGAAGAGACCCAGTACTTC,-,-,TRBV7-6,TRBJ2-5
CASSVGGAGTNEQYF,TGTGCCAGCAGCGTGGGGGGGGCGGGCACGAACGAGCAGTACTTC,-,-,TRBV9,TRBJ2-7
CASSDPQSGGQADTQYF,TGTGCCAGCAGCGACCCCCAAAGCGGGGGGCAGGCAGATACGCAGTATTTT,-,TRBD2,TRBV9,TRBJ2-3
CASSYLQGAEAFF,TGTGCCAGCAGTTACCTACAGGGGGCTGAAGCTTTCTTT,once,TRBD1,TRBV6-2/TRBV6-3,TRBJ1-1
CASSEPLAGGPETQYF,TGTGCCAGCAGTGAACCACTAGCGGGGGGGCCCGAGACCCAGTACTTC,-,TRBD2,TRBV6-1,TRBJ2-5
CASSTGIEQYF,TGTGCCAGTAGTACAGGGATCGAGCAGTACTTC,-,-,TRBV19,TRBJ2-7
CASRSPQGEETQYF,TGTGCCAGCAGGTCCCCACAGGGAGAAGAGACCCAGTACTTC,-,-,TRBV7-3,TRBJ2-5
CAWSVGQGATPQHF,TGTGCCTGGAGTGTGGGACAGGGGGCAACGCCCCAGCATTTT,-,TRBD1,TRBV30,TRBJ1-5
CASSLDPFGGYTF,TGCGCCAGCAGCCTTGACCCGTTCGGCGGCTACACCTTC,-,-,TRBV5-1,TRBJ1-2
CASSYTRAGELFF,TGTGCCAGCAGTTACACCCGTGCCGGGGAGCTGTTTTTT,-,-,TRBV6-2/TRBV6-3,TRBJ2-2
CASSFGGHQPQHF,TGTGCCAGCAGTTTCGGGGGACATCAGCCCCAGCATTTT,-,-,TRBV12-3/TRBV12-4,TRBJ1-5
CAFSRDSSTDTQYF,TGTGCCTTTAGCCGGGACAGTTCCACAGATACGCAGTATTTT,-,TRBD1,TRBV10-3,TRBJ2-3
CASSVGSGGETQYF,TGTGCCAGCAGCGTAGGATCTGGAGGGGAGACCCAGTACTTC,-,-,TRBV9,TRBJ2-5
CAWSPGHYEQYF,TGTGCCTGGAGTCCGGGCCACTACGAGCAGTACTTC,-,-,TRBV30,TRBJ2-7
CASSAGLAGDYEQYF,TGTGCCAGCAGCGCCGGACTAGCGGGGGATTACGAGCAGTACTTC,-,TRBD2,TRBV5-4,TRBJ2-7